What follows are 15 T cell receptor beta chains derived from one specimen sequenced in a study of T cells after yellow fever vaccination (dated by TCRdb to the late 2010s). The library was prepared using 5' RACE. Instrument used: Illumina NovaSeq 6000. TCRdb reanalyzed the raw reads on its own, using fastp at Q25 for trimming and MiXCR for clone calling, and kept in-frame beta chains. Each entry merges the rows of one CDR3 protein and shows their most common DNA and genes. This sample is represented by 340,000 or so distinct CDR3 sequences; 12% of them were singletons. The leading ten clones occupy 3.2% of the sample. The sample's treatment or condition label, decoded: live attenuated yellow fever vaccine strain. Material: CD4+ T cells sorted from PBMCs, obtained 15 days after the yellow fever booster vaccination. These receptors were taken from a man younger than 35 who received the YFV17D yellow fever vaccine.

The chain employs TRBV2 and TRBJ2-7; TRBD1 matches 8 bases. V dropped 3 bases and J dropped 4; count of bases not matched to a gene: 5. The length of the CDR3 is 14 residues. The germline V gene has CDR1 SNHLY and CDR2 FYNNEI. CDR3: CASSEQGARYEQYF. The DNA for the CDR3 is TGTGCCAGCAGTGAGCAGGGGGCACGGTACGAGCAGTACTTC.

In this sample, this clonotype turned up many times. Relative to the germline gene, one junction end is altered; a read error may explain this. The chain links TRBV6-2 or TRBV6-3 to TRBJ1-1, with TRBD1 as a possible D gene (6 bases). Germline V gene lookup returns CDR1 MNHEY and CDR2 SVGEGT. This CDR3 contains 13 residues. The DNA for the CDR3 is TGTGCCAGCGGTTACAGGGTGAACACTGAAGCTTTCTTT. This encodes CASGYRVNTEAFF.

V gene TRBV7-2 combines with J gene TRBJ2-3; perhaps TRBD2 as D (5 bases). CDR1 and CDR2 (germline): SGHTA, FQGNSA. Trimming shortened V by 5 bases and J by 1 base, and 10 bases separated the two germline ends. There are 14 residues in the CDR3. The CDR3 spells CASSEDSRTDTQYF. CDR3 DNA: TGTGCCAGCAGCGAGGACTCCCGCACAGATACGCAGTATTTT.

There are a few counts of this clonotype. The V gene is TRBV20-1, the J gene TRBJ1-1; the D is unclear. Trimming stripped 5 bases from V and 0 bases from J, with 10 bases between. The V gene's germline CDR1 is DFQATT and CDR2 SNEGSKA (reference sequence). CDR3 size: 13 residues. The CDR3 DNA follows: TGCAGTGCTCCTCGGTCGGTGAACACTGAAGCTTTCTTT. Protein: CSAPRSVNTEAFF.

This clonotype was observed a handful of times. The gene calls are TRBV19 and TRBJ1-5; D remains unclear. Germline V CDR1 and CDR2: LNHDA, SQIVND (reference sequence). The CDR3 sequence is 15 residues long. V lost 7 bases, J lost 4 bases, and 17 bases lay in between. The CDR3 spells CASTSRGRANQPQHF. The CDR3 nucleotides are TGTGCCAGTACTTCTCGCGGGAGGGCTAATCAGCCCCAGCATTTT.

The rearrangement links TRBV4-2 to TRBJ2-5, with 8 bases matching TRBD1. In germline, CDR1 is LGHNA, CDR2 YNFKEQ. Germline trimming cut 0 bases from V and 5 bases from J; bases unmatched to any gene: 8. The CDR3 is 16 amino acids. The CDR3 DNA reads TGTGCCAGCAGCCAAGAGCCGGGACAGGATGGCGAGACCCAGTACTTC. Translated: CASSQEPGQDGETQYF.

The J gene is TRBJ1-5, the V gene TRBV7-2; 7 bases map to TRBD1. The CDR3 covers 14 residues. V shed 3 bases and J 3 bases; nucleotides not matched to a gene: 2. CDR1 is SGHTA and CDR2 is FQGNSA in the germline V gene. CDR3 nucleotides: TGTGCCAGCAGCTTCGACAGGGCCAATCAGCCCCAGCATTTT. Translation gives CASSFDRANQPQHF.

This clonotype showed up many times. The genes are TRBV7-2 and TRBJ1-1, with D possibly matching TRBD1 (6 bases). CDR1 and CDR2 (germline): SGHTA, FQGNSA. The V and J ends lost 1 base and 11 bases respectively, with 17 bases between them. The CDR3 contains 14 residues. The CDR3 sequence: CASSLGGTSGGAFF. The CDR3 DNA follows: TGTGCCAGCAGCTTAGGGGGGACATCGGGTGGGGCTTTCTTT.

This sequence joins TRBV7-2 and TRBJ2-2, with a weak D call TRBD2 (6 bases). This CDR3 contains 14 residues. CDR1 is SGHTA, CDR2 FQGNSA, per germline. Trimming shortened V by 6 bases and J by 6 bases, and 14 bases separated the two germline ends. Here the CDR3 DNA reads TGTGCCAGCAGGCTTGACGGGGGAGCCGGGGAGCTGTTTTTT. It codes for CASRLDGGAGELFF.

This clonotype was seen just once. J is TRBJ2-7 and V is TRBV5-1, with D possibly being TRBD1 (7 bases). CDR1 SGHRS and CDR2 YFSETQ come from the germline V gene. This CDR3 is 15 amino acids long. Trimming stripped 5 bases from V and 4 bases from J, with 19 bases between. CDR3 region: CASRPVTGRLYEQYF. The CDR3 nucleotides are TGCGCCAGCAGGCCTGTGACAGGGAGGTTATACGAGCAGTACTTC.

The chain employs TRBV3-1 and TRBJ1-2, with 7 bases aligning to TRBD1. CDR1 and CDR2 (germline): LGHDT, YNNKEL (reference sequence). The V gene end was trimmed by 0 bases and the J gene end by 4 bases; junction bases not matched to a gene: 5. This CDR3 is 15 amino acids long. CDR3 sequence (DNA): TGTGCCAGCAGCCAAGAGACAGGGCGAGCCTATGGCTACACCTTC. As protein: CASSQETGRAYGYTF.

This clonotype was detected a few times. The chain's CDR3 is CASSHRDRPGNTIYF. CDR3 in DNA: TGCGCCAGCAGCCACCGGGACAGACCTGGAAACACCATATATTTT. The chain combines TRBV4-3 with TRBJ1-3, with 7 bases aligning to TRBD1. Germline V gene lookup returns CDR1 LGHNA and CDR2 YSLEER. The V gene end was trimmed by 3 bases and the J gene end by 2 bases; junction bases not matched to a gene: 4. There are 15 residues in the CDR3.

A remark on this clonotype: A single base separates this from a much larger clone, so it may be a read error. The V call is TRBV4-2, the J call TRBJ1-2; possibly TRBD1 for D (5 bases). The germline gives CDR1 LGHNA, CDR2 YNFKEQ. This CDR3 comprises 14 residues. V lost 0 bases, J lost 4 bases, and 9 bases lay in between. The CDR3 coding sequence is TGTGCCAGCAGCCAAGAGGGGGTCGGCTATGGCTACACCTTC. As protein: CASSQEGVGYGYTF.

This clonotype was observed many times. This chain links TRBV3-1 with TRBJ2-7, with D maybe TRBD2 (8 bases). Looked up from germline, CDR1 is LGHDT and CDR2 is YNNKEL (reference sequence). The CDR3 loop spans 14 amino acids. The V and J ends lost 11 bases and 4 bases respectively, with 21 bases between them. CDR3 in DNA: TGTGCCGCCGCGGGAGGAGGGGGCGAGTACGAGCAGTACTTC. Translated: CAAAGGGGEYEQYF.

This clonotype turned up a few times. The CDR3 protein is CSVGTAEETQYF. CDR3 DNA sequence: TGCAGCGTTGGTACAGCTGAAGAGACCCAGTACTTC. The chain couples TRBV29-1 to TRBJ2-5, with D unclear. The CDR3 spans 12 residues. V was shortened by 4 bases and J by 3 bases, with 9 bases between the two germline ends. CDR1 is SQVTM and CDR2 is ANQGSEA in the germline V gene.